A single sample gave rise to the 5 T cell receptor beta chains below, sequenced in a study of T cell responses to AZD1222 COVID-19 vaccine. Profiled with immunoSEQ multiplex PCR; TCRdb holds only in-frame clones, not every one. The sample records 100,000 or so clones, roughly 82% being singletons. Sequencing used peripheral blood, obtained on day 0 of AZD1222 vaccination. Source of these receptors: an adult in good health.

The chain is built from TRBV7-8 and TRBJ1-1; no clear D gene. The CDR3 extends over 16 amino acids. Per the germline V gene, CDR1 is SGHVS and CDR2 is FQNEAQ. Between the trimmed V and J ends, which lost 7 bases and 3 bases, there was a span of 21 bases. CDR3 sequence reads: CASTFPKGRVYTEAFF. The DNA for the CDR3 is TGTGCCAGCACCTTTCCGAAAGGGCGGGTATACACTGAAGCTTTCTTT.

The chain's CDR3 is CAISDVTGDGYTF. The DNA of the CDR3 is TGTGCCATCAGTGACGTGACAGGGGATGGCTACACCTTC. This rearrangement joins TRBV10-3 to TRBJ1-2; 8 bases line up with TRBD1. This CDR3 region has 13 residues. Germline V gene lookup returns CDR1 ENHRY and CDR2 SYGVKD. Trimming took 3 bases from V and 6 from J; bases not matched to a gene: 3.

The chain carries TRBV11-2 and TRBJ2-1; no definite D call. The CDR3 runs to 14 residues. V gave up 6 bases and J gave up 10 bases, with 19 bases separating them. The V gene's germline CDR1 is SGHAT and CDR2 FQNNGV. Written as DNA, the CDR3 is TGTGCCAGCAGGGACGGTGGCTTTGGGTCGGAGCAGTTCTTC. Protein product: CASRDGGFGSEQFF. Complete variable domain (other parts from reference TRBV11-2 and TRBJ2-1): EAGVAQSPRYKIIEKRQSVAFWCNPISGHATLYWYQQILGQGPKLLIQFQNNGVVDDSQLPKDRFSAERLKGVDSTLKIQPAKLEDSAVYLCASRDGGFGSEQFFGPGTRLTVL.

The chain carries TRBV6-6 and TRBJ1-5; D uncertain. CDR1 is MNHNY, CDR2 SVGAGI, per germline (reference sequence). This CDR3 has 13 amino acids. V lost 6 bases to trimming and J lost 7 bases, with 13 bases between them. CDR3 nucleotide sequence: TGTGCCAGCAGACGTACCCCGTTACAGCCCCAGCATTTT. Its translation is CASRRTPLQPQHF.

V gene TRBV6-5 combines with J gene TRBJ1-2; no definite D call. This CDR3 region has 14 residues. Germline V gene sequence: CDR1 MNHEY, CDR2 SVGAGI. Trimming took off 6 bases at V and 7 bases at J, with 18 bases between the two ends. CDR3 in DNA: TGTGCCAGCAGCCCCTGGACCGATTTGGGTGGCTACACCTTC. Amino acid sequence: CASSPWTDLGGYTF.